This TCR beta chain was recorded in a study of blood T cell repertoires in COVID-19. Across the study: T cells, B-cell-depleted T cells, or PBMCs supplied cDNA or gDNA.

As handled by the study authors: It was from reference gene primer amplification that nucleated cell counts were estimated. Libraries were prepared by immunoSEQ multiplex PCR; TCRdb keeps only in-frame clonotypes and omits some of them. Clonal size and the V and J genes are those of that table, whereas D and trimming came from the DNA. The repertoire has under 400,000 clones, about 89% of them found once; the top ten carry roughly 2%. A few counts support this clone. Those enrolled, adults aged roughly 18 to 90 years, came from roughly 22 US areas. Trimming pared 2 bases from V and 4 bases from J, leaving 11 bases between. From germline, CDR1 is MDHEN and CDR2 SYDVKM. This CDR3 has 15 amino acids.

The chain links TRBV28 to TRBJ1-4, with D perhaps matching TRBD1 (6 bases). Input material: PBMCs or T cells enriched from blood (not recorded which). This clonotype was obtained from a man aged 40-49 years in a cohort exposed to, infected with or recovered from COVID-19 (not recorded which). Here the CDR3 reads CASSLRTVNNEKLFF. CDR3 DNA sequence: TGTGCCAGCAGTTTACGGACAGTGAATAATGAAAAACTGTTTTTT.